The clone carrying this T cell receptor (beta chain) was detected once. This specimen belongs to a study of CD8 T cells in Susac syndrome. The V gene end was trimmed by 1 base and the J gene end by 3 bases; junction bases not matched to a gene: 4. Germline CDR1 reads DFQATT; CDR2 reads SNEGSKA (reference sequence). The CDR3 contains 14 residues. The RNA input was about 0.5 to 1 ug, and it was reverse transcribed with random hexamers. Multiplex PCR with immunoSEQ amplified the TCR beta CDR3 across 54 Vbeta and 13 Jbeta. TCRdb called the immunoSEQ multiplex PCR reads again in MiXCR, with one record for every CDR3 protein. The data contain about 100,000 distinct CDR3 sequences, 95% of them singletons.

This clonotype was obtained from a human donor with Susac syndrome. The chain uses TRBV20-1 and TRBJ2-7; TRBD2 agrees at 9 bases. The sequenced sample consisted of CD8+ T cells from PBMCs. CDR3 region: CSARGLAEIYEQYF. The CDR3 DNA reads TGCAGTGCTAGAGGACTAGCGGAGATCTACGAGCAGTACTTC.